Listed below are T cell receptor beta chains from one sample, sequenced in a study of blood T cell repertoires in COVID-19. Sequencing used immunoSEQ multiplex PCR; TCRdb keeps in-frame clones, though not all of them. Of some 490,000 clones in the sample, 88% were seen once. The sequencing sample was made of PBMCs or T cells enriched from blood (not recorded which). The receptors were sampled from a woman aged 60-70 years who had recovered from COVID-19. Each CDR3 is given with its conserved first and last residue. Fields, in order: CDR3 length, D gene, V gene, J gene, clone size, CDR3 DNA, CDR3 protein. The D gene is left open where the match is weak. Size values are once, few and many counts, or a class for expanded clones, and some rows have none.

14,TRBD1,TRBV5-1,TRBJ2-5,-,TGCGCCAGCAGCCTGACAGGGCAAAGGGAGACCCAGTACTTC,CASSLTGQRETQYF
13,TRBD1,TRBV19,TRBJ1-2,-,TGTGCCAGTAGTCCGACAGGGATGTATGGCTACACCTTC,CASSPTGMYGYTF
15,TRBD1,TRBV18,TRBJ1-4,-,TGTGCCAGCTCACCTTGGACAGGGGAAAATGAAAAACTGTTTTTT,CASSPWTGENEKLFF
13,TRBD1,TRBV4-2,TRBJ1-1,many,TGTGCCAGCAGCCTCGGGACAGTGACTGAAGCTTTCTTT,CASSLGTVTEAFF
16,TRBD1,TRBV30,TRBJ1-6,-,TGTGCCTGGACCGGATGGGACAGGGGCTATAATTCACCCCTCCACTTT,CAWTGWDRGYNSPLHF
15,-,TRBV4-1,TRBJ2-5,-,TGCGCCAGCAGCCACCCTGGGACTCTCCAAGAGACCCAGTACTTC,CASSHPGTLQETQYF
16,TRBD2,TRBV5-1,TRBJ2-2,once,TGCGCCAGCAGCTCGCGACCGGGGGGGAACACCGGGGAGCTGTTTTTT,CASSSRPGGNTGELFF
14,-,TRBV24-1,TRBJ1-2,many,TGTGCCACCAGTGAGGACACCCATTGGAATGGCTACACCTTC,CATSEDTHWNGYTF
14,-,TRBV6-5,TRBJ1-6,-,TGTGCCAGCAGTTACGGTCAGGGGAGTTCACCCCTCCACTTT,CASSYGQGSSPLHF
13,-,TRBV28,TRBJ1-4,-,TGTGCCAGCAGCCAAGGGGTGTCGGGAAAACTGTTTTTT,CASSQGVSGKLFF
13,-,TRBV11-2,TRBJ2-1,-,TGTGCCAGCAGCGAACAGGGTCCCAATGAGCAGTTCTTC,CASSEQGPNEQFF
16,TRBD1,TRBV2,TRBJ2-2,few,TGTGCCAGCAGTGGGACAGGGAAAGGAGGCACCGGGGAGCTGTTTTTT,CASSGTGKGGTGELFF
16,TRBD1,TRBV19,TRBJ1-2,-,TGTGCCAGTAGCCGCTTCGGGACAGGGGGCAGCTATGGCTACACCTTC,CASSRFGTGGSYGYTF
17,TRBD2,TRBV13,TRBJ2-3,-,TGTGCCAGCAGCTTAGGACTAGCGGGGGCCCTCACAGATACGCAGTATTTT,CASSLGLAGALTDTQYF
15,-,TRBV30,TRBJ2-4,-,TGTGCCTGGAGTGAGCAGGGACTAGCCAAAAACATTCAGTACTTC,CAWSEQGLAKNIQYF
14,-,TRBV21-1,TRBJ2-7,-,TGTGCCAGCAGCAAAGGAGCAGGCCCCTACGAGCAGTACTTC,CASSKGAGPYEQYF
15,TRBD1,TRBV5-5,TRBJ1-2,once,TGTGCCAGCAGCCCGAGGACAGGGGTCGATTATGGCTACACCTTC,CASSPRTGVDYGYTF
14,-,TRBV5-1,TRBJ2-6,-,TGCGCCAGCAGTCCGAGCTCTGGGGCCAACGTCCTGACTTTC,CASSPSSGANVLTF
14,-,TRBV19,TRBJ1-2,-,TGTGCCAGTAAATACGGGACGGGACTCTATGGCTACACCTTC,CASKYGTGLYGYTF
14,-,TRBV6-4,TRBJ2-3,-,TGTGCCAGCAGGGCCACTACTAGCACAGATACGCAGTATTTT,CASRATTSTDTQYF
13,TRBD1,TRBV9,TRBJ1-2,-,TGTGCCAGCAGCTCTACCCCAGGGGGGACTCTCACCTTC,CASSSTPGGTLTF
13,-,TRBV3-1/TRBV3-2,TRBJ2-4,once,TGTGCCAGCAGCCAATCGGCGGGCAACATTCAGTACTTC,CASSQSAGNIQYF
13,-,TRBV5-1,TRBJ1-2,-,TGCGCCAGCAGCTTGGGGAGGGACGATGGCTACACCTTC,CASSLGRDDGYTF
11,-,TRBV20-1,TRBJ1-2,-,TGCAGACCGACAGCTTCTAATGGCTACACCTTC,CRPTASNGYTF
13,TRBD1,TRBV6-5,TRBJ2-7,-,TGTGCCAGCAGCGACAGGGGCGGAGACGAGCAGTACTTC,CASSDRGGDEQYF
17,-,TRBV3-1/TRBV3-2,TRBJ2-3,-,TGTGCCAGCAGCCAAGGGTCCCGGGGTATAGGCACAGATACGCAGTATTTT,CASSQGSRGIGTDTQYF
17,-,TRBV24-1,TRBJ1-5,-,TGTGCCACCAGTGATTCCGGCCTCAGAGGTGACAATCAGCCCCAGCATTTT,CATSDSGLRGDNQPQHF
17,TRBD2,TRBV5-1,TRBJ2-1,-,TGCGCCAGCAGCTTGACGACTAGCGGGGGGGCCCTCAATGAGCAGTTCTTC,CASSLTTSGGALNEQFF